The 3 T cell receptor beta chains below were found in one sample sequenced in a study of CD8+ T cells in alopecia areata. Isolated RNA was reverse transcribed into cDNA used as the sequencing template. Sequenced by immunoSEQ multiplex PCR; TCRdb stores in-frame clones only, minus some. The table lists some 200,000 clones, 58% of them singletons. As for treatment: oral pan-JAK inhibitor, 5-10 mg twice daily. This specimen was CD4+ T cells sorted from blood, taken at week 24, from a patient treated with tofacitinib. The receptors originated from a human donor with alopecia areata.

The CDR3: CASSTDRARFF. In nucleotides, the CDR3 is TGTGCCAGCAGTACCGACCGGGCGAGGTTCTTC. This chain links TRBV11-1 with TRBJ2-1; no firm D call. Per the germline V gene, CDR1 is SGHAT and CDR2 is FQDESV (reference sequence). The CDR3 contains 11 residues. V was cut by 6 bases and J by 15 bases, with 15 bases left in between.

A remark on this clone: The junction departs from the called germline gene at one end, perhaps through a read error. The chain combines TRBV6-6 with TRBJ1-1; D is ambiguous. Germline V CDR1 and CDR2: MNHNY, SVGAGI (reference sequence). The CDR3 has 15 amino acids. The CDR3 nucleotides read TGTGCCAGCAGTTACTCGACGTCTCCGAACGCTGAAGCTTTCTTT. Translation gives CASSYSTSPNAEAFF.

The gene calls are TRBV7-2 and TRBJ1-6; weak D call: TRBD1 (5 bases). Between the trimmed V and J ends, which lost 2 bases and 14 bases, there was a span of 13 bases. The CDR3 is made up of 13 amino acids. Looked up from germline, CDR1 is SGHTA and CDR2 is FQGNSA. The CDR3 bases are TGTGCCAGCAGCTTAAATCAAGGGGAAGCCCTCCACTTT. It encodes CASSLNQGEALHF.